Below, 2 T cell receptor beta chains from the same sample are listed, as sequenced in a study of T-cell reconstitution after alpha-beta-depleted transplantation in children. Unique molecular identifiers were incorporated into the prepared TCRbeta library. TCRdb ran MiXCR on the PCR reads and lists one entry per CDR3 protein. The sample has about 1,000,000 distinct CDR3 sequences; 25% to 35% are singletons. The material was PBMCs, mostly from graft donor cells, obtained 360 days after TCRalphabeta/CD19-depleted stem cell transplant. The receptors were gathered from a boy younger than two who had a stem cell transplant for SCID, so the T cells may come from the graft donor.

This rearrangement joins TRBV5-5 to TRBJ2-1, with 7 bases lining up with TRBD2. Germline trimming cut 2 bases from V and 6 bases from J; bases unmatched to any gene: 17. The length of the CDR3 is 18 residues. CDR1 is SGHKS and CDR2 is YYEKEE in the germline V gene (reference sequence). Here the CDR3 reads CASSFIRVMSRGVNEQFF. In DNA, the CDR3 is TGTGCCAGCAGCTTTATTCGGGTGATGTCCCGGGGGGTCAATGAGCAGTTCTTC.

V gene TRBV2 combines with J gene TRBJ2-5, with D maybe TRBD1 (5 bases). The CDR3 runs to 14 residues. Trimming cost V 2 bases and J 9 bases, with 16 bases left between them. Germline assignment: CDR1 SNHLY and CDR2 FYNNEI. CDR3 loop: CASSETLVPGPQYF. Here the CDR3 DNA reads TGTGCCAGCAGTGAAACGCTAGTACCAGGGCCCCAGTACTTC.